This T cell receptor (beta chain) was captured in a study of monozygotic twins with cystic fibrosis. Overall study context: Library input was 2.5 to 3.5 micrograms of fragmented DNA, with about 15 PCR cycles. Study outcomes and limitations: In 13 of 16 pairs, V gene usage was closest to the co-twin's.

CDR1 MNHEY and CDR2 SVGAGI come from the germline V gene. V lost 1 base and J lost 7, with 16 bases in between. This CDR3 comprises 16 residues. The data were produced by immunoSEQ multiplex PCR, yet TCRdb's version contains in-frame clones alone and is incomplete. In the table there are roughly 12,000 clones, approximately 85% of which are singletons. As to this clone: Its target is unknown.

V is TRBV6-5 and J is TRBJ2-2, with D possibly being TRBD1 (6 bases). The clonotype originates from a man younger than 30 with cystic fibrosis. Sequences were obtained from blood. The CDR3 sequence is CASSYFGGARVGELFF. DNA of the CDR3: TGTGCCAGCAGTTACTTTGGGGGCGCGAGGGTCGGGGAGCTGTTTTTT.